This TCR beta chain comes out of a study of T cells after yellow fever vaccination. Points on this clonotype: Its antigen is still unknown.

Findings and limits, study-wide: CD4 and CD8 compartments shared a small share of clonotypes.

This CDR3 has 14 residues. V lost 7 bases to trimming and J lost 2 bases; unmatched junction nucleotides: 7. Germline V gives CDR1 MNHNS, CDR2 SASEGT. Universal primer sites and UMIs were introduced during 5'RACE template-switching synthesis of TCR cDNA. MiXCR, run by TCRdb on the 5' RACE reads, gives a single entry per CDR3 protein. The data hold 300,000 to 450,000 distinct CDR3 sequences, with approximately 8% observed a single time. The TCR comes from a man between 18 and 35 years old who received the YFV17D yellow fever vaccine. This chain uses TRBV6-1 with TRBJ2-7; TRBD2 matches 8 bases. The sequencing here drew on PBMCs, taken around 45 days after the first yellow fever vaccination. The CDR3 coding sequence is TGTGCCAGCACCGGGGGGGGGCCGGCCTACGAGCAGTACTTC. Translating it yields CASTGGGPAYEQYF.